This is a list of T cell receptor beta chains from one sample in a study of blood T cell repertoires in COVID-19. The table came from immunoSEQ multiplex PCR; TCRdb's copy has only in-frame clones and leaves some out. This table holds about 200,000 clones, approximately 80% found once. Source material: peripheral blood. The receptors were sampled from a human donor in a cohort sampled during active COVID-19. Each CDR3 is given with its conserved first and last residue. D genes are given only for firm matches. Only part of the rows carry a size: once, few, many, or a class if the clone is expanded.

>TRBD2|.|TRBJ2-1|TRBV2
TGTGCCAGGCGACTAGCGGGAGGGCCTAGCGAGCAGTTCTTC
CARRLAGGPSEQFF
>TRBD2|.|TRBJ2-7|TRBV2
TGTGCCAGCAACAGACTAGCGGTTTTCTCCGAGCAGTACTTC
CASNRLAVFSEQYF
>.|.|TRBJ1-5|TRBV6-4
TGTGCCAGCAGTGACTCAGCGGACAATCAGCCCCAGCATTTT
CASSDSADNQPQHF
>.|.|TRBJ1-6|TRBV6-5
TGTGCCAGCAGAAGACAGAATAATTCACCCCTCCACTTT
CASRRQNNSPLHF
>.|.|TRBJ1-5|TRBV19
TGTGCCAGTAGTATAGGGGGAGGGGTTTATAGCAATCAGCCCCAGCATTTT
CASSIGGGVYSNQPQHF
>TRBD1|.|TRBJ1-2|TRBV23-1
TGCGCCAGCAGTCCACACCGCCGGGACAGGTCCTATGGCTACACCTTC
CASSPHRRDRSYGYTF
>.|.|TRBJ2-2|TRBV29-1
TGCAGCGCTTTTGGGGGGGCGTTTAACACCGGGGAGCTGTTTTTT
CSAFGGAFNTGELFF
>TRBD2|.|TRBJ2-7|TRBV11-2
TGTGCCAGCAGACTCCCCCGGACTAGCGGCCCCCTAGGGCCCTACGAGCAGTACTTC
CASRLPRTSGPLGPYEQYF
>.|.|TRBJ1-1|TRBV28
TGTGCCAGCGGCACAGGGAGCACTGAAGCTTTCTTT
CASGTGSTEAFF
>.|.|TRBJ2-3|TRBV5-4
TGTGCCAGCAGCTTAACCGGGGTCAATACGCAGTATTTT
CASSLTGVNTQYF
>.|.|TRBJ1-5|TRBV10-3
TGTGCCATCAGTGAAATGGGCTATCAGCCCCAGCATTTT
CAISEMGYQPQHF
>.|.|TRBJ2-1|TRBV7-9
TGTGCCAGCAGCTTAGAGCGGGTAGAGCAGTTCTTC
CASSLERVEQFF
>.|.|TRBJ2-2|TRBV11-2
TGTGCCAGCAACTTACTGGGGCTCGTTAGCGGGGAGCTGTTTTTT
CASNLLGLVSGELFF
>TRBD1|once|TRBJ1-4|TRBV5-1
TGCGCCAGCAGCTCCTCGGGACAGGGGATAAAAAAACTGTTTTTT
CASSSSGQGIKKLFF
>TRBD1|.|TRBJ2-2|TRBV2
TGTGCCAGCAGTGGGACAGGGATTGACACCGGGGAGCTGTTTTTT
CASSGTGIDTGELFF
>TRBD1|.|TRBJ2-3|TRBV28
TGTGCCAGCAGTACATGGACAGGGGGGGACGCATATACGCAGTATTTT
CASSTWTGGDAYTQYF
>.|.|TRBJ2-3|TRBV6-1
TGTGCCAGCAGGGAAGGAAGCCTTAATACGCAGTATTTT
CASREGSLNTQYF